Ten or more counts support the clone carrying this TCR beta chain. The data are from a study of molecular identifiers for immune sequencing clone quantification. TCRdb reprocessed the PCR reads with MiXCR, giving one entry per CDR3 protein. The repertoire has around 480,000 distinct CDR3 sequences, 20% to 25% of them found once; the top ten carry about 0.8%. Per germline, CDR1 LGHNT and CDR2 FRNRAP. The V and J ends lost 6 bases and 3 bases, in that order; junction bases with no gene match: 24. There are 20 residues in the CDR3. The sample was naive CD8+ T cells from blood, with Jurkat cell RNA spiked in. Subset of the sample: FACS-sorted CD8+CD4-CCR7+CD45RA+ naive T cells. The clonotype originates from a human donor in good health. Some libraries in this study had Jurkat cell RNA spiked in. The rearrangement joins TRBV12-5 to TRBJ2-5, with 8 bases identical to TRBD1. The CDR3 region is CASGIFSDPLDRVQEETQYF. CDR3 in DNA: TGTGCTAGTGGCATTTTCAGCGACCCATTGGACAGGGTCCAAGAAGAGACCCAGTACTTC. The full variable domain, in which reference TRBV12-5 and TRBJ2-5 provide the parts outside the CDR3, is DARVTQTPRHKVTEMGQEVTMRCQPILGHNTVFWYRQTMMQGLELLAYFRNRAPLDDSGMPKDRFSAEMPDATLATLKIQPSEPRDSAVYFCASGIFSDPLDRVQEETQYFGPGTRLLVL.